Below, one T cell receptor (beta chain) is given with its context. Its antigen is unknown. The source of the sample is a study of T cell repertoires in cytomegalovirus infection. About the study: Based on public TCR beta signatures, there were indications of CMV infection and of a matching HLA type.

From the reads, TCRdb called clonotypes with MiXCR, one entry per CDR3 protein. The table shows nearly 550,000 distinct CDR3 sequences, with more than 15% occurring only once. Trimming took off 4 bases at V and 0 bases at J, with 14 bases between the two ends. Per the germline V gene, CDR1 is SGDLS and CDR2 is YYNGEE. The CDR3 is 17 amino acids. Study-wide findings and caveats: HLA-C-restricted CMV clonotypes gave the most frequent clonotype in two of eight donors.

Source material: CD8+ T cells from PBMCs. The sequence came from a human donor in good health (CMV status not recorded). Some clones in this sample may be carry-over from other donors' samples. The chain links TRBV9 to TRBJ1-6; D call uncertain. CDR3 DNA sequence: TGTGCCAGCAGCTTAAAGCCCGGTGACTCCTATAATTCACCCCTCCACTTT. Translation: CASSLKPGDSYNSPLHF.